A selection of T cell receptor beta chains follows, all from one sample in a study of regulatory T cells in long-lasting Graves disease. TCRdb recomputed calls from the multiplex PCR reads with MiXCR, one row per CDR3 protein. The repertoire consists of about 340,000 distinct CDR3 sequences, with less than 20% occurring once and the leading ten covering less than 35%. The sample in question was peripheral blood mononuclear cells (PBMCs), obtained when the disease was refractory, from a patient treated with antithyroid drugs. These receptor sequences come from a female donor with Graves disease. The conserved cysteine and the conserved F or W are not part of the CDR3 here. The size entry is marked missing in some rows and otherwise reads once, few, many or a size class.

>TRBV18|many|TRBJ2-7
ASSPGSSYEQY
>TRBV20-1|many|TRBJ2-5
SARDGLEAETQY
>TRBV25-1|-|TRBJ1-4
ASSRAGVEKLF
>TRBV6-2/TRBV6-3|many|TRBJ2-7
ASSYSLNSYEQY
>TRBV6-1|many|TRBJ1-2
ASTLTDRDYNGYT
>TRBV10-3|-|TRBJ2-7
AIAGQGAREQY
>TRBV20-1|few|TRBJ1-1
SARDSSLREGPATEAF
>TRBV6-2/TRBV6-3|many|TRBJ2-7
ASARGSGLPREQY
>TRBV7-7|many|TRBJ2-5
ASSPLGVGETQY
>TRBV4-1|-|TRBJ2-4
ASSQDWGTGGARSKNIQY
>TRBV15|many|TRBJ1-1
ATSRVGNTEAF
>TRBV10-3|once|TRBJ2-5
AISQETGGETQN
>TRBV12-3/TRBV12-4|-|TRBJ2-7
ASSLRLAGSYEQY
>TRBV19|-|TRBJ1-5
ASSIGQGNGPQH
>TRBV14|-|TRBJ2-3
ASSQTGGTGTDTQY